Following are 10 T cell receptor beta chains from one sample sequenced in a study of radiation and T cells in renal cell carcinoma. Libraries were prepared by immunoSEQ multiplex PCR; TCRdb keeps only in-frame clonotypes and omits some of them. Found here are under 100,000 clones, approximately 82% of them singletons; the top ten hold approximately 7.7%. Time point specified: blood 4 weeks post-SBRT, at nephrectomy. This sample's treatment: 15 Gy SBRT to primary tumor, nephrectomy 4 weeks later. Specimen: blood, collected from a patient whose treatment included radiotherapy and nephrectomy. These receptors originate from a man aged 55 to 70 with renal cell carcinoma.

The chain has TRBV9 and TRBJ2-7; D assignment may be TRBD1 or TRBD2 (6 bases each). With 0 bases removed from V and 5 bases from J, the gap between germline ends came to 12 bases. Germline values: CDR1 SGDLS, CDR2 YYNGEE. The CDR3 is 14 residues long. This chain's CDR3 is CASSVVGGANEQYF. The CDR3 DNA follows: TGTGCCAGCAGCGTAGTGGGGGGCGCGAACGAGCAGTACTTC.

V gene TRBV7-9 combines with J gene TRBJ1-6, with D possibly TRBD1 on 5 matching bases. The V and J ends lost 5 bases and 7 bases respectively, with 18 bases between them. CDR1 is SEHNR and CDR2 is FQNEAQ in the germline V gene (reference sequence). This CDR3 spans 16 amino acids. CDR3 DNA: TGTGCCAGCAGCAACCCCGGGACTTTTGACAATTCACCCCTCCACTTT. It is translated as CASSNPGTFDNSPLHF.

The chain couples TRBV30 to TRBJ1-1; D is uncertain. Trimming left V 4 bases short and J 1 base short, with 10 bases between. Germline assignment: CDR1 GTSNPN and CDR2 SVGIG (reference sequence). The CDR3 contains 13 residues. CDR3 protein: CAWNIHPNTEAFF. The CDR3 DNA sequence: TGTGCCTGGAATATACACCCGAACACTGAAGCTTTCTTT.

The CDR3 sequence is CATSREAGEWYNEQFF. The CDR3 bases are TGTGCCACCAGCAGAGAGGCGGGGGAGTGGTACAATGAGCAGTTCTTC. The J gene is TRBJ2-1, the V gene TRBV15; TRBD2 agrees at 7 bases. CDR3 length: 16 amino acids. CDR1 is LNHNV, CDR2 YYDKDF, per germline (reference sequence). V was pared by 0 bases and J by 4 bases, with 6 bases of the junction left unmatched.

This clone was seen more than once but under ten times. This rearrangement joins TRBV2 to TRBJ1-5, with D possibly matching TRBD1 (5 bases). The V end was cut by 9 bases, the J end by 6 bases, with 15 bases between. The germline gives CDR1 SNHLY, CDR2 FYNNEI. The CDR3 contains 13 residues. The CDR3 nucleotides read TGTGCCAGTAGCAGGGAAGATCTTCAGCCCCAGCATTTT. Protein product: CASSREDLQPQHF. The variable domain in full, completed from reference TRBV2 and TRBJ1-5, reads EPEVTQTPSHQVTQMGQEVILRCVPISNHLYFYWYRQILGQKVEFLVSFYNNEISEKSEIFDDQFSVERPDGSNFTLKIRSTKLEDSAMYFCASSREDLQPQHFGDGTRLSIL.

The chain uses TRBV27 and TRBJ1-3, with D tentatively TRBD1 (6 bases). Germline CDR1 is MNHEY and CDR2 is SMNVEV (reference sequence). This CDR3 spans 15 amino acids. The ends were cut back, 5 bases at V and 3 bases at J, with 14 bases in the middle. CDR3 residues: CASSETGRLGNTIYF. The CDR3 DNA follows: TGTGCCAGCAGTGAAACAGGGCGGCTTGGAAACACCATATATTTT.

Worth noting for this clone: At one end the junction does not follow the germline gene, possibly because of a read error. The CDR3 region has the DNA TGCGCCAGCAGATTGGAGGGGTTCAACGAGCAGTACTTC. This sequence encodes CASRLEGFNEQYF. V usage is TRBV5-1 and J usage is TRBJ2-7, with a tentative D call TRBD2 (6 bases). The CDR3 consists of 13 residues. Germline CDR1 reads SGHRS; CDR2 reads YFSETQ.

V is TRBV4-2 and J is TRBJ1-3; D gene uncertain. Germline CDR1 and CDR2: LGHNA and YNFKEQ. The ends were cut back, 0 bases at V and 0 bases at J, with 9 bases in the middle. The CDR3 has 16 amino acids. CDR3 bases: TGTGCCAGCAGCCAAGATCTGGGTTCCTCTGGAAACACCATATATTTT. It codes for CASSQDLGSSGNTIYF.

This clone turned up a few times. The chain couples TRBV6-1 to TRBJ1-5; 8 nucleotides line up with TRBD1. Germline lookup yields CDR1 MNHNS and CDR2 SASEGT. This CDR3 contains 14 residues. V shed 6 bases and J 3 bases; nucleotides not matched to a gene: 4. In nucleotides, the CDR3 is TGTGCCAGCAGCCGGGACAGGCACAATCAGCCCCAGCATTTT. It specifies CASSRDRHNQPQHF.

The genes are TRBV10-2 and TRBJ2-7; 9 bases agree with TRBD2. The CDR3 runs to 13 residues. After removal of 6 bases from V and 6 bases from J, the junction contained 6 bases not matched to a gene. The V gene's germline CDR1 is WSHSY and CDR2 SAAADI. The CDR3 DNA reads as TGCGCCAGCAGCGGGACTAGCCGAAGCGAGCAGTACTTC. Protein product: CASSGTSRSEQYF.